One and the same sample provided the 10 T cell receptor beta chains below, sequenced in a study of blood T cells in healthy people across ages. The authors ran a second PCR of about 6 to 11 cycles using a sample-barcoded 5' primer and a J-beta primer mix. TCRdb independently ran MiXCR on the 5' RACE reads; one entry per CDR3 protein. The profile shows hundreds of thousands of distinct CDR3 sequences, just under 25% of them singletons. These data are also associated with another study on T cells of mothers and their children.

Sequenced sample: blood. The receptors shown here come from a boy aged 5-17 years in good health.

In this sample, this clonotype turned up a few times. The chain combines TRBV5-1 with TRBJ2-5; D assignment may be TRBD1 or TRBD2 (5 bases each). CDR1 is SGHRS and CDR2 is YFSETQ in the germline V gene. V lost 3 bases to trimming and J lost 3 bases, with 12 bases between them. The CDR3 contains 14 residues. The CDR3 loop reads CASSWGFSEETQYF. CDR3 DNA sequence: TGCGCCAGCAGCTGGGGGTTTTCGGAAGAGACCCAGTACTTC.

This clonotype was seen more than once but under ten times. V gene TRBV29-1 combines with J gene TRBJ2-7; the D is unclear. The CDR3 sequence is 13 residues long. The V gene's germline CDR1 is SQVTM and CDR2 ANQGSEA. The V and J ends lost 2 bases and 0 bases respectively, with 8 bases between them. Here the CDR3 DNA reads TGCAGCGTTGAACAGGAAAACTCCTACGAGCAGTACTTC. It is translated as CSVEQENSYEQYF.

This chain links TRBV12-5 with TRBJ2-3; 7 bases map to TRBD1. V shed 1 base and J 1 base; nucleotides not matched to a gene: 5. The CDR3 loop spans 16 amino acids. The germline V gene has CDR1 LGHNT and CDR2 FRNRAP. The CDR3: CASGLDPGTGTDTQYF. The CDR3 region has the DNA TGTGCTAGTGGTTTGGACCCTGGGACAGGCACAGATACGCAGTATTTT.

This clonotype was counted a few times. The chain links TRBV4-3 to TRBJ2-7; TRBD2 is a possible D gene (6 bases). The V end was cut by 0 bases, the J end by 2 bases, with 23 bases between. In germline, CDR1 is LGHNA, CDR2 YSLEER. The CDR3 is made up of 19 amino acids. DNA for the CDR3: TGCGCCAGCAGCCAAGATCGGGTGGGCGGGGAAAGCCTCCCCTACGAGCAGTACTTC. Residues: CASSQDRVGGESLPYEQYF.

The chain recombines TRBV6-1 with TRBJ2-2; 13 bases line up with TRBD2. The germline V gene has CDR1 MNHNS and CDR2 SASEGT. J gave up 7 bases and V 6 bases, and 11 bases lay outside the gene matches. The CDR3 is made up of 17 amino acids. The DNA for the CDR3 is TGTGCCAGCAGAGAAACTAGCGGGAGGGGCACAGGCGGGGAGCTGTTTTTT. Translation: CASRETSGRGTGGELFF.

This chain joins TRBV12-3 or TRBV12-4 and TRBJ2-1; 7 nucleotides line up with TRBD1. There are 17 residues in the CDR3. With 6 bases clipped from V and 6 bases from J, the junction kept 17 bases outside the gene matches. The CDR3 DNA reads TGTGCCAGCAGCCTTTCGAGGGGGCCTGCGAATTTCAATGAGCAGTTCTTC. Translated, it gives CASSLSRGPANFNEQFF.

This clonotype has just a few counts. The rearrangement links TRBV29-1 to TRBJ1-1; D is unclear. V gave up 4 bases and J gave up 1 base, with 10 bases separating them. The germline V gene has CDR1 SQVTM and CDR2 ANQGSEA. There are 13 residues in the CDR3. This CDR3 is CSVVSGKNTEAFF. In DNA form, the CDR3 reads TGCAGCGTTGTGTCGGGGAAGAACACTGAAGCTTTCTTT.

The rearrangement uses TRBV9 and TRBJ2-7, with 8 nucleotides matching TRBD2. The CDR3 totals 14 residues. Trimming took 0 bases from V and 4 from J; bases not matched to a gene: 3. Germline V gene sequence: CDR1 SGDLS, CDR2 YYNGEE. CDR3 residues: CASSVGSGEYEQYF. CDR3 in DNA: TGTGCCAGCAGCGTAGGTAGCGGGGAATACGAGCAGTACTTC. The entire variable domain, with the rest obtained from reference TRBV9 and TRBJ2-7, is as follows: DSGVTQTPKHLITATGQRVTLRCSPRSGDLSVYWYQQSLDQGLQFLIQYYNGEERAKGNILERFSAQQFPDLHSELNLSSLELGDSALYFCASSVGSGEYEQYFGPGTRLTVT.

This clonotype was found a few times. This sequence joins TRBV4-1 and TRBJ2-1, with TRBD2 matching 8 bases. This CDR3 has 17 amino acids. Germline V gene lookup returns CDR1 MGHRA and CDR2 YSYEKL. V gave up 4 bases and J gave up 3 bases; unmatched junction bases: 11. CDR3 residues: CASSLPGLAGNYNEQFF. The CDR3 DNA reads as TGCGCCAGCAGCCTCCCTGGACTAGCTGGGAACTACAATGAGCAGTTCTTC.

The rearrangement links TRBV5-1 to TRBJ1-3; D is uncertain. Germline V gives CDR1 SGHRS, CDR2 YFSETQ. Trimming cost V 0 bases and J 0 bases, with 7 bases left between them. The length of the CDR3 is 15 residues. CDR3 residues: CASSLEDTSGNTIYF. CDR3 nucleotide sequence: TGCGCCAGCAGCTTGGAAGACACCTCTGGAAACACCATATATTTT.